This T cell receptor beta chain stems from a study of tumor and adjacent non-tumor tissue in lung cancer. Comment on this clonotype: An end of the junction differs from the germline gene, which may be a read error.

TCRbeta libraries were built with three rounds of nested PCR, modified from ARM-PCR. TCRdb analysed the multiplex PCR reads with MiXCR anew, one entry per CDR3 protein. The table records around 100,000 distinct CDR3 sequences, 65% of them present only once. RNA was extracted from bulk tissue without any cell sorting. This non-tumor lung sample came from over 3 cm beyond the tumor edge. This CDR3 is built from 12 residues. Looked up from germline, CDR1 is MNHEY and CDR2 is SVGEGT. Sequencing input: distant non-tumor lung tissue. The TCR was taken from a young man with non-small cell lung cancer. J is TRBJ2-1 and V is TRBV6-2 or TRBV6-3, with TRBD1 identical over 9 bases. CDR3 coding DNA: TGCGCCAGTAGATGGGGACAGGGCGAGCAGTTCTTC. Amino acid sequence: CASRWGQGEQFF.